These 25 T cell receptor beta chains originate from one sample sequenced in a study of radiation and T cells in renal cell carcinoma (dated by TCRdb to the early 2020s). Explained via the paper, the time point label denotes: baseline pretreatment blood. The sample's treatment or condition label, decoded: 15 Gy SBRT to primary tumor, nephrectomy 4 weeks later. Receptor libraries were prepared by the immunoSEQ multiplex PCR assay. This is the immuneACCESS table as TCRdb keeps it, with only in-frame sequences that have V and J called. A part of the clones is gone; compared with another copy, unresolved V genes explain less than half, and the rest is unexplained. The sample table shows about 160,000 clones, and about 87% are seen once. Around 4% of the sample goes to the ten largest clones. Material: blood, obtained from a patient whose treatment included radiotherapy and nephrectomy. The receptor set was obtained from a woman aged 70 to 79 with renal cell carcinoma.

In DNA form, the CDR3 reads TGTGCCAGCAGCACCCGGGCCATTAAGCCAGATACGCAGTATTTT. It codes for CASSTRAIKPDTQYF. The V call is TRBV5-8, the J call TRBJ2-3; D remains ambiguous. V lost 4 bases and J 4 bases, leaving 16 bases between the germline ends. The CDR3 extends over 15 amino acids. Germline V lookup: CDR1 SGHTS, CDR2 YDEGEE.

This chain uses TRBV19 with TRBJ1-2; D call uncertain. Germline assignment: CDR1 LNHDA and CDR2 SQIVND (reference sequence). V gave up 7 bases and J gave up 0 bases, with 9 bases separating them. The CDR3 is 13 amino acids. CDR3 residues: CASTQAANYGYTF. The CDR3 nucleotides are TGTGCCAGTACCCAGGCGGCTAACTATGGCTACACCTTC.

This sequence joins TRBV7-9 and TRBJ1-6; D ambiguous. Germline V gene sequence: CDR1 SEHNR, CDR2 FQNEAQ (reference sequence). Trimming took off 5 bases at V and 8 bases at J, with 13 bases between the two ends. The CDR3 is 14 residues long. CDR3 residues: CASSQESSYSPLHF. The DNA of the CDR3 is TGTGCCAGCAGCCAAGAGAGCTCCTATTCACCCCTCCACTTT.

As for this clone: Other DNA sequences of this sample code for an identical CDR3. The chain uses TRBV2 and TRBJ1-6; D not resolved. Germline-derived CDR1 and CDR2 are SNHLY and FYNNEI. The V end was cut by 5 bases, the J end by 0 bases, with 8 bases between. The CDR3 has 15 amino acids. The CDR3 nucleotides read TGTGCCAGCAGTCCCGAGAGCTCCTATAATTCACCCCTCCACTTT. Translation: CASSPESSYNSPLHF.

In DNA form, the CDR3 reads TGTGCCTGGGCCCGGACTAGCGGGGCACCTAGCACAGATACGCAGTATTTT. It yields the protein CAWARTSGAPSTDTQYF. The chain joins TRBV30 to TRBJ2-3, with 12 bases aligning to TRBD2. CDR1 is GTSNPN and CDR2 is SVGIG in the germline V gene (reference sequence). V trimming: 5 bases; J trimming: 0 bases; junction bases outside the gene matches: 9. The CDR3 runs to 17 residues.

The rearrangement joins TRBV27 to TRBJ2-5; TRBD2 matches 15 bases. CDR1 and CDR2 from the germline V gene are MNHEY and SMNVEV (reference sequence). The CDR3 length is 17 residues. The V and J ends lost 4 bases and 5 bases, in that order; junction bases with no gene match: 8. The CDR3: CASSSRRTSGGAETQYF. CDR3 coding DNA: TGTGCCAGCAGTTCCCGCCGGACTAGCGGGGGGGCGGAGACCCAGTACTTC.

The chain carries TRBV5-8 and TRBJ2-5; no clear D. Germline CDR1 is SGHTS and CDR2 is YDEGEE. The CDR3 has 14 residues. Trimming removed 0 bases at V and 2 bases at J, with 8 bases between. CDR3 amino acids: CASSLGLTQETQYF. CDR3 in DNA: TGTGCCAGCAGCTTGGGGCTAACACAAGAGACCCAGTACTTC. Variable domain in full (rest from reference TRBV5-8 and TRBJ2-5): EAGVTQSPTHLIKTRGQQATLRCSPISGHTSVYWYQQALGLGLQFLLWYDEGEERNRGNFPPRFSGRQFPNYSSELNVNALELEDSALYLCASSLGLTQETQYFGPGTRLLVL.

This sequence joins TRBV7-2 and TRBJ2-5; a weak D match, TRBD2 (7 bases). The CDR3 is 14 amino acids. The V gene's germline CDR1 is SGHTA and CDR2 FQGNSA. V lost 2 bases and J 9 bases, leaving 16 bases between the germline ends. CDR3: CASSLSGGPEAQYF. CDR3 DNA: TGTGCCAGCAGCTTATCCGGGGGGCCGGAGGCCCAGTACTTC.

The chain couples TRBV6-5 to TRBJ2-1, with D possibly being TRBD2 (6 bases). In germline, CDR1 is MNHEY, CDR2 SVGAGI. The CDR3 extends over 15 amino acids. V lost 8 bases and J 10 bases, leaving 24 bases between the germline ends. The CDR3 reads CASLPTLPSGGEQFF. DNA for the CDR3: TGTGCCAGCTTACCGACCCTTCCCTCTGGGGGGGAGCAGTTCTTC.

V usage is TRBV19 and J usage is TRBJ2-3; 7 positions match TRBD1. CDR1 and CDR2 from the germline V gene are LNHDA and SQIVND (reference sequence). The CDR3 has 14 residues. V trimming: 4 bases; J trimming: 3 bases; junction bases outside the gene matches: 4. As DNA, the CDR3 is TGTGCCAGTAGTAAAAAGGGGGCAACAGATACGCAGTATTTT. Encoded protein: CASSKKGATDTQYF.

The chain uses TRBV4-3 and TRBJ2-2, with 8 nucleotides matching TRBD2. Germline loops: CDR1 LGHNA, CDR2 YSLEER. The V and J ends lost 0 bases and 5 bases, in that order; junction bases with no gene match: 5. This CDR3 has 16 residues. This CDR3 is CASSQDRGGGTGELFF. Written as DNA, the CDR3 is TGCGCCAGCAGCCAAGATCGGGGGGGCGGTACCGGGGAGCTGTTTTTT.

A single count supports this clone. This chain joins TRBV18 and TRBJ1-1; 8 nucleotides align to TRBD1. The CDR3 extends over 18 amino acids. V was pared by 3 bases and J by 5 bases, with 17 bases of the junction left unmatched. Germline V gene data show CDR1 as KGHSH and CDR2 as LQKENI. The CDR3 nucleotides read TGTGCCAGCTCACCGCTCCGGGACAGGCTCCGGAGGGGAACTGAAGCTTTCTTT. This sequence encodes CASSPLRDRLRRGTEAFF.

J is TRBJ2-2 and V is TRBV5-6; 7 nucleotides agree with TRBD1. CDR1 and CDR2 from the germline V gene are SGHDT and YYEEEE. J lost 7 bases, V lost 4 bases, and 7 bases had no gene match. The CDR3 totals 14 residues. The CDR3 protein is CASSAYRGGGELFF. In nucleotides, the CDR3 is TGTGCCAGCAGCGCCTACAGGGGCGGCGGGGAGCTGTTTTTT.

The chain couples TRBV7-8 to TRBJ1-1; D possibly corresponds to TRBD1 (6 bases). Germline assignment: CDR1 SGHVS and CDR2 FQNEAQ. Trimming took off 1 base at V and 6 bases at J, with 6 bases between the two ends. This CDR3 is built from 12 residues. CDR3 sequence reads: CASSLGTAEAFF. CDR3 DNA: TGTGCCAGCAGCTTAGGGACAGCTGAAGCTTTCTTT.

This rearrangement joins TRBV29-1 to TRBJ2-1; the D gene is possibly TRBD1 (5 bases). Between the trimmed V and J ends, which lost 7 bases and 2 bases, there was a span of 15 bases. Germline CDR1 reads SQVTM; CDR2 reads ANQGSEA. This CDR3 is built from 14 residues. CDR3 amino acids: CSAPQRGTYNEQFF. CDR3 in DNA: TGCAGCGCCCCACAAAGGGGTACCTACAATGAGCAGTTCTTC.

The chain couples TRBV30 to TRBJ2-6; tentatively, D is TRBD1 (6 bases). Trimming pared 0 bases from V and 4 bases from J, leaving 16 bases between. The CDR3 runs 17 residues. The V gene's germline CDR1 is GTSNPN and CDR2 SVGIG (reference sequence). As DNA, the CDR3 is TGTGCCTGGAGTGTTGCACCTGCAGGGGCAGGGGCCAACGTCCTGACTTTC. Translating it yields CAWSVAPAGAGANVLTF.

The table lists this clone with a few counts. The J gene is TRBJ1-1, the V gene TRBV5-5; D is perhaps TRBD1 (5 bases). The CDR3 spans 13 residues. The V gene lost 2 bases and the J gene lost 4 bases, with 9 bases spanning the gap. Germline CDR1 and CDR2: SGHKS and YYEKEE (reference sequence). CDR3 protein: CASSFEGRTEAFF. The DNA of the CDR3 is TGTGCCAGCAGCTTTGAGGGACGCACTGAAGCTTTCTTT.

V and J are TRBV25-1 and TRBJ2-3, with 13 bases matching TRBD2. Germline V gene data show CDR1 as MGHDK and CDR2 as SYGVNS. V was pared by 2 bases and J by 1 base, with 3 bases of the junction left unmatched. CDR3 length: 17 residues. The CDR3 is CASSEIGLAGGTDTQYF. The CDR3, as DNA: TGTGCCAGCAGTGAAATAGGACTAGCGGGGGGCACAGATACGCAGTATTTT.

The chain recombines TRBV7-2 with TRBJ2-7, with 8 bases aligning to TRBD2. This CDR3 region has 15 residues. Germline assignment: CDR1 SGHTA and CDR2 FQGNSA. The junction had 3 bases not matched to a gene; V was cut back by 1 base and J by 1 base. The DNA of the CDR3 is TGTGCCAGCAGCTTAGGGGCTAGCGGGTCCTACGAGCAGTACTTC. It yields the protein CASSLGASGSYEQYF.

Here the CDR3 DNA reads TGTGCCAGCAGCGTAGGACAGGGCGGCAATGGCTACACCTTC. Amino acid sequence: CASSVGQGGNGYTF. The chain carries TRBV9 and TRBJ1-2, with TRBD1 identical over 7 bases. Per germline, CDR1 SGDLS and CDR2 YYNGEE. This CDR3 contains 14 residues. J gave up 6 bases and V 0 bases, and 5 bases lay outside the gene matches.

This sequence joins TRBV5-1 and TRBJ1-4; maybe TRBD1 (6 bases). Germline lookup yields CDR1 SGHRS and CDR2 YFSETQ. CDR3 length: 17 amino acids. Trimming took off 0 bases at V and 0 bases at J, with 12 bases between the two ends. CDR3 nucleotide sequence: TGCGCCAGCAGCTTGGAGACAGGAATCGCAACTAATGAAAAACTGTTTTTT. Translated, it gives CASSLETGIATNEKLFF.

This rearrangement joins TRBV5-1 to TRBJ2-5; possibly TRBD1 for D (5 bases). Trimming took off 0 bases at V and 6 bases at J, with 15 bases between the two ends. The CDR3 contains 15 residues. The germline CDR1 and CDR2 sequences are SGHRS and YFSETQ. CDR3 protein: CASSLEEQAAQTQYF. In nucleotides, the CDR3 is TGCGCCAGCAGCTTGGAGGAACAGGCCGCCCAGACCCAGTACTTC.

The chain recombines TRBV4-3 with TRBJ1-6; a possible D gene is TRBD1 (6 bases). V shed 7 bases and J shed 3 bases, with 16 bases lying between them. Per germline, CDR1 LGHNA and CDR2 YSLEER. This CDR3 region has 16 residues. The chain's CDR3 is CASNRRGGNYNSPLHF. The CDR3 DNA reads as TGCGCCAGCAATCGGCGGGGGGGCAACTATAATTCACCCCTCCACTTT.

The CDR3 DNA reads TGTGCCAGCAGACTAGCGGGCACAGATACGCAGTATTTT. It translates to CASRLAGTDTQYF. The rearrangement uses TRBV6-6 and TRBJ2-3; 8 nucleotides match TRBD2. This CDR3 is built from 13 residues. Trimming took 6 bases from V and 1 from J; bases not matched to a gene: 0. Germline values: CDR1 MNHNY, CDR2 SVGAGI (reference sequence).

The rearrangement joins TRBV4-2 to TRBJ2-3; unclear D gene. Germline V gene data show CDR1 as LGHNA and CDR2 as YNFKEQ. V dropped 1 base and J dropped 0 bases, with 8 bases sitting between them. The CDR3 has 15 amino acids. The CDR3 loop is CASSQGGQSTDTQYF. CDR3 DNA: TGTGCCAGCAGCCAAGGTGGGCAAAGCACAGATACGCAGTATTTT.